This T cell receptor (beta chain) was documented in a study of blood T cell repertoires in COVID-19. TCRdb's table, derived via immunoSEQ multiplex PCR, lists solely in-frame clones and lacks some. In the table there are around 260,000 clones, roughly 87% of which are singletons. The CDR3 is 13 residues long. V was clipped by 0 bases and J by 6 bases, with 7 bases between them. Germline loops: CDR1 SGDLS, CDR2 YYNGEE. Sequenced: peripheral blood. The TCR comes from a human donor in a cohort sampled during active COVID-19. V and J are TRBV9 and TRBJ1-3; tentatively, D is TRBD1 (6 bases). Here the CDR3 DNA reads TGTGCCAGCAGCGTAGAGGGGGTAAACACCATATATTTT. It codes for CASSVEGVNTIYF.